Listed below are T cell receptor beta chains from one sample, sequenced in a study of CD8+ T cells in alopecia areata. Sequencing was performed with immunoSEQ multiplex PCR; in TCRdb, only in-frame clones are kept and a portion is missing. The sample holds some 120,000 clones, less than 50% seen once. Sample: NKG2D-low CD8+ T cells sorted from blood. These receptor sequences come from a human donor with alopecia areata. Both conserved end residues are part of each CDR3. The D gene is left open where the match is weak. The size of a clone is reported for some rows only, either as once, few or many, or as a class for expanded clones.

clone_size	d_call	v_call	j_call	cdr3_aa	cdr3_nt
-	TRBD1	TRBV27	TRBJ2-7	CASSAGTATYEQYF	TGTGCCAGCAGTGCCGGGACAGCTACCTACGAGCAGTACTTC
-	-	TRBV5-6	TRBJ2-4	CASSAKDRGAYF	TGTGCCAGCAGCGCCAAGGACCGGGGGGCGTACTTC
-	-	TRBV29-1	TRBJ2-7	CSVEEGPKDGYEQYF	TGCAGCGTTGAAGAAGGACCTAAGGACGGGTACGAGCAGTACTTC
once	-	TRBV4-1	TRBJ2-7	CASSQNRGSEQYF	TGCGCCAGCAGCCAAAACCGGGGTTCCGAGCAGTACTTC
few	-	TRBV19	TRBJ2-7	CASSIMSGSYEQYF	TGTGCCAGTAGTATCATGAGCGGATCCTACGAGCAGTACTTC
-	TRBD1	TRBV5-1	TRBJ2-7	CASSGDSYEQYF	TGCGCCAGCAGCGGGGACAGTTACGAGCAGTACTTC
-	TRBD1	TRBV27	TRBJ2-7	CASSPSGGHEQYF	TGTGCCAGCAGCCCCTCAGGGGGCCACGAGCAGTACTTC
-	-	TRBV5-1	TRBJ2-5	CASSLAGETQYF	TGCGCCAGCAGCTTGGCTGGGGAGACCCAGTACTTC
-	TRBD2	TRBV5-4	TRBJ2-3	CASSLGSGSTDTQYF	TGTGCCAGCAGCTTGGGTAGCGGGAGCACAGATACGCAGTATTTT
-	-	TRBV11-2	TRBJ2-7	CASSSGHEQYF	TGTGCCAGCAGCTCTGGTCACGAGCAGTACTTC
-	-	TRBV27	TRBJ2-7	CASSGAYEQYF	TGTGCCAGCAGTGGAGCCTACGAGCAGTACTTC
-	-	TRBV18	TRBJ2-1	CASSPPGTSYNEQFF	TGTGCCAGCTCACCACCGGGTACATCCTACAATGAGCAGTTCTTC
-	-	TRBV29-1	TRBJ2-5	CSVVRDSGGETQYF	TGCAGCGTCGTCCGGGACAGCGGAGGGGAGACCCAGTACTTC
-	-	TRBV29-1	TRBJ2-7	CSIRQSYEQYF	TGCAGCATTAGACAGAGCTACGAGCAGTACTTC
once	TRBD1	TRBV5-1	TRBJ2-1	CASSLSQGVNYNEQFF	TGCGCCAGCAGCTTGTCACAGGGGGTCAACTACAATGAGCAGTTCTTC
few	-	TRBV2	TRBJ2-4	CASRGPGAKNIQYF	TGTGCCAGCAGAGGACCGGGAGCCAAAAACATTCAGTACTTC
-	TRBD2	TRBV4-1	TRBJ2-3	CASSQTSGNTDTQYF	TGCGCCAGCAGCCAGACTAGCGGAAACACAGATACGCAGTATTTT
few	TRBD1	TRBV9	TRBJ2-7	CASSATGREQYF	TGTGCCAGCAGCGCGACAGGGCGGGAGCAGTACTTC
many	-	TRBV19	TRBJ1-2	CARPGDGYTF	TGTGCCAGACCGGGGGACGGCTACACCTTC
-	-	TRBV6-5	TRBJ1-1	CASSYGGVSEAFF	TGTGCCAGCAGTTACGGCGGGGTATCTGAAGCTTTCTTT
-	TRBD2	TRBV4-1	TRBJ2-1	CASSPRLAEYNEQFF	TGCGCCAGCAGCCCCCGACTAGCGGAATACAATGAGCAGTTCTTC
-	-	TRBV5-1	TRBJ2-7	CASSEGRGQYF	TGCGCCAGCAGCGAGGGTCGGGGGCAGTACTTC
-	-	TRBV27	TRBJ2-1	CASSLAPGSRNEQFF	TGTGCCAGCAGTTTGGCACCGGGCTCCCGGAATGAGCAGTTCTTC
few	-	TRBV23-1	TRBJ1-5	CASSQVRTTGNQPQHF	TGCGCCAGCAGTCAAGTGAGGACAACTGGGAACCAGCCCCAGCATTTT
few	-	TRBV6-6	TRBJ2-4	CASSYGGTKNIQYF	TGTGCCAGCAGTTATGGAGGGACCAAAAACATTCAGTACTTC
-	-	TRBV27	TRBJ1-4	CASRTGMGEKLFF	TGTGCCTCACGAACAGGGATGGGTGAAAAACTGTTTTTT
-	-	TRBV28	TRBJ1-5	CASSLLGSNQPQHF	TGTGCCAGCAGTTTGCTCGGATCTAATCAGCCCCAGCATTTT
-	-	TRBV2	TRBJ2-7	CASSDRVSAYEQYF	TGTGCCAGCAGTGACAGGGTATCCGCTTACGAGCAGTACTTC
few	-	TRBV30	TRBJ1-2	CAWMGGRIYGYTF	TGTGCCTGGATGGGGGGCAGAATCTATGGCTACACCTTC
few	-	TRBV29-1	TRBJ2-7	CSVEAGKDYEQYF	TGCAGCGTTGAGGCTGGTAAAGACTACGAGCAGTACTTC
few	-	TRBV5-1	TRBJ2-3	CASSPADWGDSTDTQYF	TGCGCCAGCAGCCCCGCCGACTGGGGGGATAGCACAGATACGCAGTATTTT
-	-	TRBV5-1	TRBJ2-5	CASSLGIGETQYF	TGCGCCAGCAGCTTGGGGATCGGGGAGACCCAGTACTTC
-	-	TRBV14	TRBJ1-1	CASSVGAIPSTEAFF	TGTGCCAGCAGCGTCGGGGCCATCCCAAGCACTGAAGCTTTCTTT
-	TRBD2	TRBV9	TRBJ2-3	CASSASPSGITDTQYF	TGTGCCAGCAGCGCCTCCCCTAGCGGGATCACAGATACGCAGTATTTT